The 30 T cell receptor beta chains presented below share a single source sample, sequenced in a study of blood T cells in healthy people across ages. Together with a sample-barcoded 5' primer, a J-beta primer mix was included in a second PCR lasting about 7 to 11 cycles. TCRdb analysed the 5' RACE reads with MiXCR anew, one entry per CDR3 protein. The sample yields about a million distinct CDR3 sequences, around two fifths seen once. Material: blood. The receptors stem from a man between 18 and 35 years old in good health.

The chain combines TRBV30 with TRBJ1-2, with D tentatively TRBD1 (5 bases). CDR1 is GTSNPN and CDR2 is SVGIG in the germline V gene (reference sequence). With 2 bases removed from V and 8 bases from J, the gap between germline ends came to 12 bases. There are 12 residues in the CDR3. CDR3 sequence reads: CAWSRGNGGYTF. In nucleotides, the CDR3 is TGTGCCTGGAGTAGGGGAAACGGAGGCTACACCTTC.

This clonotype was picked up a small number of times. The J gene is TRBJ1-5, the V gene TRBV20-1; weak D call: TRBD1 (5 bases). The length of the CDR3 is 15 residues. Germline CDR1 DFQATT, CDR2 SNEGSKA (reference sequence). Trimming cost V 3 bases and J 0 bases, with 12 bases left between them. CDR3 in DNA: TGCAGTGCTAGCGACAGAGAATATAGCAATCAGCCCCAGCATTTT. It translates to CSASDREYSNQPQHF.

The rearrangement uses TRBV20-1 and TRBJ1-1; possibly TRBD1 for D (5 bases). V lost 0 bases to trimming and J lost 5 bases, with 13 bases between them. Germline CDR1 DFQATT, CDR2 SNEGSKA (reference sequence). This CDR3 has 14 amino acids. The DNA for the CDR3 is TGCAGTGCTAGAGACAGCTCGGACATAACTGAAGCTTTCTTT. Its protein product is CSARDSSDITEAFF.

In the case of this clonotype: One junction end disagrees with the germline gene, perhaps due to a read error. The rearrangement uses TRBV6-2 or TRBV6-3 and TRBJ2-7; 7 bases fit TRBD1. The CDR3 extends over 13 amino acids. Germline CDR1 and CDR2: MNHEY and SVGEGT. The CDR3 protein is CANSPDRPYEQYF. As DNA, the CDR3 is TGTGCCAACAGTCCGGACAGGCCTTACGAGCAGTACTTC.

This clonotype was observed many times. The chain couples TRBV4-1 to TRBJ1-1, with a tentative D call TRBD1 (6 bases). Per the germline V gene, CDR1 is MGHRA and CDR2 is YSYEKL. Trimming took 0 bases from V and 5 from J, leaving 13 bases between them. The CDR3 is 15 amino acids. CDR3 coding DNA: TGCGCCAGCAGCCAAGAGGGTGGGGGCTGGACTGAAGCTTTCTTT. It translates to CASSQEGGGWTEAFF.

V is TRBV4-3 and J is TRBJ2-1; D may be TRBD1 or TRBD2 (5 bases each). Germline V CDR1 and CDR2: LGHNA, YSLEER. Trimming took 6 bases from V and 2 from J, leaving 20 bases between them. The CDR3 has 17 amino acids. CDR3 sequence: CASRSTYRDGAYNEQFF. In nucleotides, the CDR3 is TGCGCCAGCAGGTCCACTTATCGGGACGGAGCCTACAATGAGCAGTTCTTC.

This rearrangement joins TRBV20-1 to TRBJ1-2; D uncertain. Germline V gene sequence: CDR1 DFQATT, CDR2 SNEGSKA (reference sequence). The CDR3 loop spans 14 amino acids. The V end lost 0 bases, the J end lost 8 bases, and 16 bases lay between the germline ends. The CDR3 sequence: CSARDVQRSIGYTF. The CDR3 DNA is TGCAGTGCTAGAGATGTACAGAGAAGTATAGGCTACACCTTC.

This clonotype has just a few counts. CDR3 in amino acids: CASSQDRSSGGYDTQYF. As DNA, the CDR3 is TGCGCCAGCAGCCAAGATCGGTCTAGCGGGGGTTATGATACGCAGTATTTT. The J gene is TRBJ2-3, the V gene TRBV4-3; TRBD2 agrees at 10 bases. The V and J ends lost 0 bases and 6 bases, in that order; junction bases with no gene match: 9. Per germline, CDR1 LGHNA and CDR2 YSLEER. The CDR3 extends over 17 amino acids.

This clonotype has only a few counts. The chain employs TRBV11-3 and TRBJ2-7; D possibly corresponds to TRBD1 (6 bases). Germline loops: CDR1 SGHNT, CDR2 YENEEA. Trimming shortened V by 4 bases and J by 4 bases, and 20 bases separated the two germline ends. This CDR3 is built from 16 residues. This chain's CDR3 is CASSSREEGQTYEQYF. CDR3 sequence (DNA): TGTGCCAGCAGCTCTCGCGAAGAGGGACAAACATACGAGCAGTACTTC.

V gene TRBV29-1 combines with J gene TRBJ1-2; D gene uncertain. This CDR3 is built from 13 residues. Per germline, CDR1 SQVTM and CDR2 ANQGSEA. V lost 7 bases, J lost 2 bases, and 14 bases lay in between. The CDR3 loop reads CSDWTQTNYGYTF. In nucleotides, the CDR3 is TGCAGCGACTGGACCCAAACCAACTATGGCTACACCTTC.

The chain carries TRBV6-2 or TRBV6-3 and TRBJ2-3, with D perhaps TRBD2 (6 bases). Trimming pared 2 bases from V and 4 bases from J, leaving 10 bases between. CDR3 length: 14 residues. CDR1 and CDR2 from the germline V gene are MNHEY and SVGEGT. CDR3 loop: CASSYDLAPDTQYF. Written as DNA, the CDR3 is TGTGCCAGCAGTTACGATCTAGCGCCAGATACGCAGTATTTT.

This chain links TRBV5-1 with TRBJ2-3; D possibly corresponds to TRBD1 (6 bases). V gave up 6 bases and J gave up 0 bases, with 11 bases separating them. Germline V gene sequence: CDR1 SGHRS, CDR2 YFSETQ. CDR3 length: 14 amino acids. The CDR3 coding sequence is TGCGCCAGCATTCTGGGGGCGAGCACAGATACGCAGTATTTT. Residues: CASILGASTDTQYF.

The chain combines TRBV10-3 with TRBJ1-1; D may be TRBD1 (5 bases). The germline gives CDR1 ENHRY, CDR2 SYGVKD. This CDR3 has 12 residues. V lost 6 bases, J lost 1 base, and 6 bases lay in between. The CDR3 DNA is TGTGCCATCAGGGACAAGAACACTGAAGCTTTCTTT. Residues: CAIRDKNTEAFF.

In this sample, this clonotype turned up a few times. V is TRBV12-3 or TRBV12-4 and J is TRBJ2-3; D ambiguous. Trimming pared 3 bases from V and 8 bases from J, leaving 9 bases between. CDR3 length: 12 amino acids. This CDR3 is CASSLYSGTQYF. Here the CDR3 DNA reads TGTGCCAGCAGTTTGTACTCGGGTACGCAGTATTTT.

The chain employs TRBV4-3 and TRBJ1-6, with D hard to call. The ends were cut back, 1 base at V and 2 bases at J, with 15 bases in the middle. The germline V gene encodes CDR1 LGHNA and CDR2 YSLEER. The CDR3 spans 18 residues. The DNA for the CDR3 is TGCGCCAGCAGCCAAGCACTTGGGTACTCTGCCTATAATTCACCCCTCCACTTT. Residues: CASSQALGYSAYNSPLHF.

This clonotype showed up many times. The chain is built from TRBV4-2 and TRBJ2-5; D tentatively fits TRBD1 or TRBD2 (5 bases each). Germline V lookup: CDR1 LGHNA, CDR2 YNFKEQ. The CDR3 is 16 amino acids. V gave up 4 bases and J gave up 5 bases, with 20 bases separating them. The CDR3 nucleotides read TGTGCCAGCAGCCCTTACTCCGGGACGCAGAAGGAGACCCAGTACTTC. Protein product: CASSPYSGTQKETQYF.

The chain is built from TRBV7-2 and TRBJ1-4; D perhaps matches TRBD1 (5 bases). CDR1 is SGHTA and CDR2 is FQGNSA in the germline V gene. CDR3 size: 13 residues. V lost 6 bases and J 11 bases, leaving 16 bases between the germline ends. The CDR3 DNA reads TGTGCCAGCAGTCCGGTGGACAAAGGGAAACTGTTTTTT. Encoded protein: CASSPVDKGKLFF.

The V and J genes are TRBV3-1 and TRBJ2-3, with 9 bases matching TRBD1. Germline V gene sequence: CDR1 LGHDT, CDR2 YNNKEL (reference sequence). The ends lost 3 bases at V and 5 bases at J; junction bases unmatched: 6. The length of the CDR3 is 15 residues. The CDR3: CASSQAQGAIDTQYF. As DNA, the CDR3 is TGTGCCAGCAGCCAGGCACAGGGGGCAATAGATACGCAGTATTTT.

The chain employs TRBV12-3 or TRBV12-4 and TRBJ2-3, with 11 positions matching TRBD2. The CDR3 has 15 residues. The V segment lost 7 bases and the J segment 1 base; nucleotides outside the gene matches: 4. This CDR3 is CASNRLAGRTDTQYF. In nucleotides, the CDR3 is TGTGCCAGCAACAGACTAGCGGGGCGCACAGATACGCAGTATTTT.

This sequence joins TRBV20-1 and TRBJ2-7; 7 bases match TRBD2. In germline, CDR1 is DFQATT, CDR2 SNEGSKA (reference sequence). With 5 bases clipped from V and 0 bases from J, the junction kept 7 bases outside the gene matches. The CDR3 runs to 14 residues. For the CDR3, the DNA is TGCAGTGCTCTCGACCCGGGAGGCTCCTACGAGCAGTACTTC. This encodes CSALDPGGSYEQYF.

This clonotype was seen a single time. The chain carries TRBV6-8 and TRBJ1-2; 7 bases align to TRBD1. V gave up 10 bases and J gave up 2 bases; unmatched junction bases: 10. The CDR3 has 14 residues. Germline assignment: CDR1 MNHGY and CDR2 SAAAGT. CDR3: CATYGKGQNYGYTF. CDR3 nucleotide sequence: TGTGCCACCTACGGGAAGGGACAGAACTATGGCTACACCTTC.

This clonotype was found a few times. The CDR3 reads CASSEAGDGYGYTF. The CDR3 DNA sequence: TGTGCCAGCAGTGAGGCGGGGGACGGTTATGGCTACACCTTC. The chain uses TRBV25-1 and TRBJ1-2; weak D call: TRBD1 (5 bases). V was clipped by 3 bases and J by 5 bases, with 13 bases between them. Germline V gene sequence: CDR1 MGHDK, CDR2 SYGVNS. CDR3 length: 14 residues.

This chain joins TRBV10-3 and TRBJ2-3, with TRBD1 identical over 8 bases. J was trimmed by 4 bases and V by 2 bases; bases with no gene match: 26. The CDR3 consists of 22 residues. The germline CDR1 and CDR2 sequences are ENHRY and SYGVKD. The CDR3 coding sequence is TGTGCCATCAGTGAGCAGCTTGAACGCATATGGCGACAGGGGACTTTCTCAGATACGCAGTATTTT. This codes for CAISEQLERIWRQGTFSDTQYF.

The rearrangement joins TRBV5-1 to TRBJ1-2; TRBD1 aligns across 9 bases. Unmatched junction bases numbered 9, after V lost 4 bases and J lost 2 bases. This CDR3 spans 16 amino acids. CDR1 SGHRS and CDR2 YFSETQ come from the germline V gene. CDR3 coding DNA: TGCGCCAGCAGCCCGCCCGGGACAGGGCACAACTATGGCTACACCTTC. Its protein product is CASSPPGTGHNYGYTF.

This sequence joins TRBV27 and TRBJ2-4, with D tentatively TRBD1 or TRBD2 (7 bases each). Germline V lookup: CDR1 MNHEY, CDR2 SMNVEV (reference sequence). CDR3 size: 14 residues. Trimming left V 3 bases short and J 7 bases short, with 13 bases between. The CDR3 protein is CASSFAGGANIQYF. CDR3 nucleotides: TGTGCCAGCAGTTTCGCAGGGGGGGCCAACATTCAGTACTTC.

A few counts support this clonotype. The V gene is TRBV4-2, the J gene TRBJ2-1; 11 bases are a match to TRBD2. V was clipped by 5 bases and J by 4 bases; unmatched bases: 10. Germline assignment: CDR1 LGHNA and CDR2 YNFKEQ. The CDR3 totals 17 residues. CDR3 loop: CASSSDPLAGVYNEQFF. For the CDR3, the DNA is TGTGCCAGCAGCTCTGACCCACTAGCGGGGGTATACAATGAGCAGTTCTTC.

This clonotype was seen once. Given a much more abundant clone one base away, this may be a read error. The chain is built from TRBV6-1 and TRBJ2-4; possible D gene TRBD2, 5 bases. Trimming cost V 3 bases and J 13 bases, with 16 bases left between them. The CDR3 has 13 residues. CDR1 MNHNS and CDR2 SASEGT come from the germline V gene. CDR3 protein: CASSEDSTEAQYF. Written as DNA, the CDR3 is TGTGCCAGCAGTGAGGATTCTACGGAGGCCCAGTACTTC.

The chain couples TRBV7-2 to TRBJ2-6; D is undetermined. CDR3 size: 15 residues. The V end lost 4 bases, the J end lost 4 bases, and 11 bases lay between the germline ends. Germline V gives CDR1 SGHTA, CDR2 FQGNSA. DNA of the CDR3: TGTGCCAGCAGCTCCCCCCTTACCGGGGCCAACGTCCTGACTTTC. Its translation is CASSSPLTGANVLTF.

The chain recombines TRBV12-3 or TRBV12-4 with TRBJ2-4; no clear D. The CDR3 has 12 amino acids. Deletions cut 8 bases from V and 5 bases from J, with 10 bases between. The CDR3 nucleotides are TGTGCCAGCCTCGGCACAGAAAACATTCAGTACTTC. It translates to CASLGTENIQYF.

The J gene is TRBJ1-2, the V gene TRBV4-2; 10 bases are shared with TRBD1. Germline CDR1 is LGHNA and CDR2 is YNFKEQ. This CDR3 is 17 amino acids long. The junction had 10 bases not matched to a gene; V was cut back by 3 bases and J by 3 bases. The CDR3 region is CASSHPTRQGAYYGYTF. The CDR3 nucleotides are TGTGCCAGCAGCCACCCCACCCGACAGGGGGCTTACTATGGCTACACCTTC.